The 3 T cell receptor beta chains presented below share a single source sample, sequenced in a study of metastatic and nonmetastatic thyroid tumors. Thyroid surgery had not been preceded by any treatment in any patient. TCRdb re-called clones from the PCR reads using MiXCR. The sample has 9,000 or so clones; under 15% are singletons. The sample taken for sequencing was blood. Receptors originate from a female donor with papillary thyroid cancer or a benign thyroid nodule (not recorded which). Some clones in this sample may be carry-over from other donors' samples.

The table lists this clone with many counts. A read error may be the cause here, since a much bigger clone is one base away. Without the conserved terminal phenylalanine or tryptophan, this CDR3 likely stems from a read error. This sample includes further DNA sequences coding for the same CDR3. V usage is TRBV11-1 and J usage is TRBJ2-3; 8 positions match TRBD2. Per germline, CDR1 SGHAT and CDR2 FQDESV (reference sequence). V was clipped by 4 bases and J by 3 bases; unmatched bases: 9. The CDR3 runs 16 residues. DNA for the CDR3: TGTGCCAGCAGCTCCGGTTCGTTAGCGGGAACAGATACGCAGTATTCT. Translation gives CASSSGSLAGTDTQYS.

Many counts were recorded for this clone. The V and J genes are TRBV24-1 and TRBJ2-5, with 7 bases fitting TRBD1. The V segment lost 3 bases and the J segment 2 bases; nucleotides outside the gene matches: 8. The CDR3 is 16 residues long. CDR1 and CDR2 from the germline V gene are KGHDR and SFDVKD. CDR3 nucleotides: TGTGCCACCAGTGATCCTGGACAGGACCGACAAGAGACCCAGTACTTC. Its protein is CATSDPGQDRQETQYF.

This clone rates as medium-sized. This chain joins TRBV6-1 and TRBJ2-3; 11 bases match TRBD2. The germline gives CDR1 MNHNS, CDR2 SASEGT. The V and J ends lost 6 bases and 6 bases, in that order; junction bases with no gene match: 8. CDR3 length: 15 amino acids. Written as DNA, the CDR3 is TGTGCCAGCAGCACTAGCGGGGGAAACTCGGATACGCAGTATTTT. It encodes CASSTSGGNSDTQYF.